The source of this T cell receptor (beta chain) is a study of blood T cell repertoires in COVID-19 (TCRdb year 2020). For context, the study as a whole: Collaborator samples came from the United States, Italy and Spain and covered acute and convalescent phases of COVID-19. HLA class I and class II types, where available, came from metadata supplied by the sample provider rather than from assay-based typing. The prospective study material was composed of cDNA or gDNA derived from T cells, B-cell-depleted T cells, or PBMCs. Deeply sampled blood TCRbeta repertoires from subjects exposed to, actively infected with, or recovered from COVID-19 were included in the dataset. The samples were drawn from two sources: the first 160 participants of the ongoing ImmuneRACE study, and about 1,300 subjects contributed by 6 global collaborators. The repertoires were released in a freely available public database intended as a resource for research on the immune response to SARS-CoV-2. Sample metadata almost always included a de-identified subject ID, COVID-19 status, age in years and sex.

TCRbeta CDR3 regions were amplified from genomic DNA by means of the immunoSEQ Assay, a bias-controlled multiplex PCR. Under the source paper's analysis protocol: Within the assay, amplification of reference gene primers was used to estimate how many nucleated cells each sample contained. To quantify the absolute abundance of each unique TCRbeta CDR3 rearrangement, sequence reads were collapsed and filtered. Productive Simpson clonality was computed per sample as the square root of Simpson's diversity index over productive rearrangements. Here the immuneACCESS table is served through TCRdb, limited to in-frame sequences with V and J called. Missing clones are a known gap in these copies; in checked studies unresolved V genes cover under half, and the rest lacks a known reason. From that table come the V and J calls and clone size; the DNA was used to work out D and trimming. The sample yields roughly 70,000 clones; approximately 90% were counted once. Approximately 4.8% of the sample lies in the top ten.

Each collaborating institution followed its own protocols to collect whole blood in K2EDTA tubes. For TCRbeta analysis, collaborators shipped samples as frozen whole blood, isolated PBMCs, or DNA extracted from either of those sample types. As to this clone: Its specific antigen is unknown. There are no base qualities to consult, and no much larger clone falls within one base.

Points the paper makes about the study in general: How much clinical and demographic metadata was included differed by source and by participant, and the metadata was provided uncurated.

The receptor was isolated from a woman aged 55-69 years with active COVID-19. Sample: peripheral blood.

The CDR3 region has the sequence CATSDSAGGLYNEQFF. At the DNA level, the sequence is TGTGCCACCAGTGATTCGGCGGGGGGGCTTTACAATGAGCAGTTCTTC. The V and J genes are TRBV24-1 and TRBJ2-1, with 9 middle bases fitting TRBD2. Spanning cysteine to phenylalanine, the CDR3 consists of 16 amino acids. Only the CDR3 part of the read is kept: 48 bases, read in frame from the first base. In the germline V gene, CDR1 corresponds to KGHDR and CDR2 to SFDVKD. V lost 2 bases and J lost 4 bases, and the count of bases not matched to a germline gene is 5.